The clone carrying this TCR beta chain was seen repeatedly, ten times or more. The antigen is unknown. TCRdb ran MiXCR on the multiplex PCR reads and lists one entry per CDR3 protein. The sample yields 130,000 or so distinct CDR3 sequences, approximately 32% seen once. The lymph nodes were axillary draining lymph nodes from breast cancer patients. The source of the sample is a study of breast tumors, draining lymph nodes, adjacent tissues. Study-wide results and caveats: Luminal-like breast cancer showed significantly greater tumor-nontumor repertoire similarity than basal-like breast cancer did. The data were judged consistent with most tumor T cells coming from lymph node and expanding in tumor. Compared with lymph nodes, tumors were less diverse; compared with nontumor tissue, more. The lymph node origin of tumor T cells was framed as consistent with a hypothesis, not demonstrated.

V was cut by 1 base and J by 7 bases, with 7 bases left in between. The length of the CDR3 is 13 residues. Germline V CDR1 and CDR2: LNHDA, SQIVND (reference sequence). Sequenced: axillary lymph node tissue. This sequence was found in a female donor with breast cancer. Some clones in this sample may be carry-over from other donors' samples. The chain recombines TRBV19 with TRBJ1-4, with D uncertain. The CDR3 region has the DNA TGTGCCAGTAGTATAGGTCCGGTTGAAAAACTGTTTTTT. This translates into CASSIGPVEKLFF.